This T cell receptor beta chain emerged from a study of technical replicates of blood from several donors. Germline-derived CDR1 and CDR2 are SGHKS and YYEKEE (reference sequence). V lost 3 bases and J lost 3, with 13 bases in between. The CDR3 runs 14 residues. Libraries were prepared by immunoSEQ multiplex PCR; TCRdb keeps only in-frame clonotypes and omits some of them. The sample has about 59,000 clones, around 93% seen once. Sequenced input: PBMCs. V and J are TRBV5-5 and TRBJ2-7, with D tentatively TRBD1 (6 bases). This receptor was obtained from a human donor in good health. Some clones in this sample may be carry-over from other donors' samples. The CDR3 sequence: CASSSHPDSYEQYF. As DNA, the CDR3 is TGTGCCAGCAGCTCCCACCCGGACAGCTACGAGCAGTACTTC.